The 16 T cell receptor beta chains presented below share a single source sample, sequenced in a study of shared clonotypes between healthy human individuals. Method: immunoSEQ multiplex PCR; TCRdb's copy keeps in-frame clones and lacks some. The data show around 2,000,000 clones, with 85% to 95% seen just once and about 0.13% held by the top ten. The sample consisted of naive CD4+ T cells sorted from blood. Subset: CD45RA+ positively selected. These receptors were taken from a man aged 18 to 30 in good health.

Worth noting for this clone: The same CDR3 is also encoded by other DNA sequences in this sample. The CDR3 sequence is CASSIGSGYGYTF. The CDR3 DNA is TGTGCCAGTAGTATAGGATCAGGGTATGGCTACACCTTC. The rearrangement links TRBV19 to TRBJ1-2, with a tentative D call TRBD1 (5 bases). Deletions cut 1 base from V and 5 bases from J, with 8 bases between. Germline V gene lookup returns CDR1 LNHDA and CDR2 SQIVND (reference sequence). The CDR3 sequence is 13 residues long.

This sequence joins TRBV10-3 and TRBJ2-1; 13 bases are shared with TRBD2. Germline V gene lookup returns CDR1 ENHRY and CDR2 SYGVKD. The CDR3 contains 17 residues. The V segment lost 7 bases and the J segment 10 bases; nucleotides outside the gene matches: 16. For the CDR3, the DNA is TGTGCCATCACCCAACGTCAAGGACTAGCGGGAGCAGCGGAGCAGTTCTTC. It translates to CAITQRQGLAGAAEQFF.

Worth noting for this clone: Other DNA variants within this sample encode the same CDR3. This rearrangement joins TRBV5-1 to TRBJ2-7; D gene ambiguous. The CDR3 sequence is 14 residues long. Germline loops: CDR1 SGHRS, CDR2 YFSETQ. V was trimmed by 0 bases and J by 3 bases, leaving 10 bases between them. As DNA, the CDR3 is TGCGCCAGCAGCTTGGACCGGCGAAACTACGAGCAGTACTTC. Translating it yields CASSLDRRNYEQYF.

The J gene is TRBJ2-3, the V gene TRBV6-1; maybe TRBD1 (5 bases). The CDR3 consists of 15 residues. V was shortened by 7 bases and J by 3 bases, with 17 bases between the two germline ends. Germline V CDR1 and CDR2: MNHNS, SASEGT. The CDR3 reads CASTPGLSGTDTQYF. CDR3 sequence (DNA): TGTGCCAGCACCCCAGGTCTATCAGGGACAGATACGCAGTATTTT.

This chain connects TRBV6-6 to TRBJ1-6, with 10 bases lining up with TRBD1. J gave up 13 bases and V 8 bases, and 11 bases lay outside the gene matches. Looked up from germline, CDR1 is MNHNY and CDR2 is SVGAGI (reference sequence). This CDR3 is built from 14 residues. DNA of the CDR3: TGTGCCAGCCTTAAGGGACAGGGGACTACCCCCCTCCACTTT. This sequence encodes CASLKGQGTTPLHF.

CDR3 nucleotides: TGTGCCAGCCGAGGGGGTGGCTACGAGCAGTACTTC. It translates to CASRGGGYEQYF. The V and J genes are TRBV19 and TRBJ2-7; D is possibly TRBD1 (6 bases). Trimming stripped 9 bases from V and 3 bases from J, with 12 bases between. The CDR3 has 12 amino acids. The germline V gene has CDR1 LNHDA and CDR2 SQIVND (reference sequence).

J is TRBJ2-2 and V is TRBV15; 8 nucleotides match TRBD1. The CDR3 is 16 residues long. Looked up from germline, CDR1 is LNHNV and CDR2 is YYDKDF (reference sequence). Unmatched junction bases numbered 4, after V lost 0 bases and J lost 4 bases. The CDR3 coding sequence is TGTGCCACCAGCAGAGATAGGACAGGGATCACCGGGGAGCTGTTTTTT. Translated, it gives CATSRDRTGITGELFF.

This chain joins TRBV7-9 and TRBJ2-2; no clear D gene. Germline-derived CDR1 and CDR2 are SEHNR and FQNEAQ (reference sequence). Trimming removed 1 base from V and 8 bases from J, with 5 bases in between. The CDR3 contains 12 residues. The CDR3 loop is CASSLDRGELFF. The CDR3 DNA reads TGTGCCAGCAGCTTAGATCGAGGGGAGCTGTTTTTT.

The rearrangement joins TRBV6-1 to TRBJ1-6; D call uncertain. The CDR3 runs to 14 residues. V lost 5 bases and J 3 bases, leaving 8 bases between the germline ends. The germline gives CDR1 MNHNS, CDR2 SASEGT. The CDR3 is CASSSAVYNSPLHF. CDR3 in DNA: TGTGCCAGCAGTTCCGCAGTCTATAATTCACCCCTCCACTTT.

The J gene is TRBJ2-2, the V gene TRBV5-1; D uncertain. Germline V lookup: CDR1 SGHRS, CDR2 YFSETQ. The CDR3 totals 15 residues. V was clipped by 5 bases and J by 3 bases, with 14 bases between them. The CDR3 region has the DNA TGCGCCAGCAGGTCGTCGGGCCTAGACACCGGGGAGCTGTTTTTT. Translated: CASRSSGLDTGELFF.

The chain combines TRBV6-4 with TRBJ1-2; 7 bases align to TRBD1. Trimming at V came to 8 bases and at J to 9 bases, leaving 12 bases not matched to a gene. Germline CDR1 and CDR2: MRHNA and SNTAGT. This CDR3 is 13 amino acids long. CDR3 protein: CASPRQGLGSYTF. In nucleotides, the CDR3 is TGTGCCAGCCCCCGACAGGGCTTGGGAAGCTACACCTTC.

CDR3 amino acids: CAWSSLGAASYNEQFF. CDR3 DNA: TGTGCCTGGAGTTCCCTGGGAGCGGCCTCCTACAATGAGCAGTTCTTC. The chain employs TRBV30 and TRBJ2-1; D is perhaps TRBD2 (5 bases). Trimming pared 2 bases from V and 0 bases from J, leaving 14 bases between. Germline V gives CDR1 GTSNPN, CDR2 SVGIG (reference sequence). The length of the CDR3 is 16 residues.

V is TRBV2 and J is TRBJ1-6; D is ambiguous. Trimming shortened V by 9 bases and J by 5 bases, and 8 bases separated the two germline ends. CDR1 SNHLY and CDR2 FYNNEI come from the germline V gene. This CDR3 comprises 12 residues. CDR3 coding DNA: TGTGCCAGTGGACCCGATAATTCACCCCTCCACTTT. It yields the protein CASGPDNSPLHF.

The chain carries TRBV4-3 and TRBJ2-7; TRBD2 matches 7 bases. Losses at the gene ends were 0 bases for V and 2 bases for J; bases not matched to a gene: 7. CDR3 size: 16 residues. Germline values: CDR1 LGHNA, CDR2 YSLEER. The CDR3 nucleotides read TGCGCCAGCAGCCAAGATAGGTGGGAGGGCCCCTACGAGCAGTACTTC. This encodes CASSQDRWEGPYEQYF.

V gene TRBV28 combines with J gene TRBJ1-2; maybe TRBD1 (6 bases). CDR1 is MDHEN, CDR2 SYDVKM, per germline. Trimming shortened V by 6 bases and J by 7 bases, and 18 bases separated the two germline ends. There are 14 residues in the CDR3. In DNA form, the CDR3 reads TGTGCCAGCAGGGCGGGGCAGGGGAGGAGTGGCTACACCTTC. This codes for CASRAGQGRSGYTF.

This chain's CDR3 is CASNERGGADTQYF. DNA for the CDR3: TGTGCCAGCAACGAGCGGGGGGGCGCAGATACGCAGTATTTT. The rearrangement joins TRBV6-1 to TRBJ2-3, with 10 bases fitting TRBD2. Losses at the gene ends were 7 bases for V and 4 bases for J; bases not matched to a gene: 5. CDR3 length: 14 amino acids. The germline V gene encodes CDR1 MNHNS and CDR2 SASEGT.